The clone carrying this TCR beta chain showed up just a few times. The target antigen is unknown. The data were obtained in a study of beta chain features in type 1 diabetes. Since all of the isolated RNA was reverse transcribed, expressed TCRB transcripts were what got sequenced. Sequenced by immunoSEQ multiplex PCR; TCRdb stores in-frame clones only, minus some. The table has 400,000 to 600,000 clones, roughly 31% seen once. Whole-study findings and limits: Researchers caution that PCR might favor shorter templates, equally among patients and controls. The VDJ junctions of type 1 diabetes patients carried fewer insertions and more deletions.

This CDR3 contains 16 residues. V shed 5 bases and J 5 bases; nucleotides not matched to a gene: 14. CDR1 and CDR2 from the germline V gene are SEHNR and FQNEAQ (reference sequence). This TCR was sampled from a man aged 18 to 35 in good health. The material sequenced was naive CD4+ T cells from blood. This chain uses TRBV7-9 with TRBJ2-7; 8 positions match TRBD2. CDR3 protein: CASSGYRTSIVDEQYF. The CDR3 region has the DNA TGTGCCAGCAGCGGATACCGGACTAGCATCGTCGACGAGCAGTACTTC.